This T cell receptor (beta chain) was captured in a study of blood T cell repertoires in COVID-19. Overall study context: Whether acute or convalescent, the COVID-19 samples came from the United States, Italy and Spain. PBMCs, B-cell-depleted T cells, or T cells were the source of the cDNA or gDNA that made up the material.

Everyone who took part was about 18 to 90 years old, and they came from about two dozen US areas. Generated by immunoSEQ multiplex PCR, the TCRdb table keeps only in-frame clones and is missing some. The sample holds about 280,000 clones, around 83% seen once. The CDR3 extends over 14 amino acids. The germline V gene has CDR1 SEHNR and CDR2 FQNEAQ (reference sequence). V shed 5 bases and J 4 bases; nucleotides not matched to a gene: 6. This clone turned up a few times. The chain couples TRBV7-9 to TRBJ2-7; 9 bases match TRBD1. The sequencing sample was made of PBMCs or T cells enriched from blood (not recorded which). This TCR derives from a man in his forties or fifties who had been exposed to COVID-19. Here the CDR3 DNA reads TGTGCCAGCAGCCATCGGGACAGGGCTTACGAGCAGTACTTC. Amino acids: CASSHRDRAYEQYF. The variable domain in full, completed from reference TRBV7-9 and TRBJ2-7, reads DTGVSQNPRHKITKRGQNVTFRCDPISEHNRLYWYRQTLGQGPEFLTYFQNEAQLEKSRLLSDRFSAERPKGSFSTLEIQRTEQGDSAMYLCASSHRDRAYEQYFGPGTRLTVT.